These 12 T cell receptor beta chains share one sample of origin, sequenced in a study of CD8 T cells in Susac syndrome. With random hexamers, roughly 0.5 to 1 ug RNA was reverse transcribed. TCRdb independently ran MiXCR on the immunoSEQ multiplex PCR reads; one entry per CDR3 protein. The table has some 170,000 distinct CDR3 sequences, just under 95% seen once. Input material: CD4+ T cells from PBMCs. The receptors come from a human donor with Susac syndrome.

The chain joins TRBV3-1 to TRBJ1-1; D ambiguous. With 1 base removed from V and 0 bases from J, the gap between germline ends came to 9 bases. The CDR3 loop spans 15 amino acids. Looked up from germline, CDR1 is LGHDT and CDR2 is YNNKEL (reference sequence). In nucleotides, the CDR3 is TGTGCCAGCAGCCAAGGGATTTTGTTGAACACTGAAGCTTTCTTT. Translating gives CASSQGILLNTEAFF.

The rearrangement links TRBV5-1 to TRBJ2-5; 8 bases match TRBD2. CDR1 SGHRS and CDR2 YFSETQ come from the germline V gene. V trimming: 3 bases; J trimming: 4 bases; junction bases outside the gene matches: 2. This CDR3 region has 13 residues. In nucleotides, the CDR3 is TGCGCCAGCAGCTCCGGGACTAGAGAGACCCAGTACTTC. As protein: CASSSGTRETQYF.

This clonotype was counted once. This sequence joins TRBV27 and TRBJ1-1; D not resolved. The V end lost 3 bases, the J end lost 1 base, and 12 bases lay between the germline ends. There are 15 residues in the CDR3. The germline CDR1 and CDR2 sequences are MNHEY and SMNVEV (reference sequence). CDR3 sequence reads: CASSFQLRANTEAFF. In DNA, the CDR3 is TGTGCCAGCAGTTTTCAATTGCGGGCGAACACTGAAGCTTTCTTT.

V gene TRBV28 combines with J gene TRBJ2-7; weak D call: TRBD2 (5 bases). Germline V gene data show CDR1 as MDHEN and CDR2 as SYDVKM. This CDR3 has 15 residues. V shed 5 bases and J shed 0 bases, with 14 bases lying between them. The CDR3 nucleotides read TGTGCCAGCAGTAAAGTAGCGCAAAGCTCCTACGAGCAGTACTTC. This translates into CASSKVAQSSYEQYF. Based on the CDR3 plus reference TRBV28 and TRBJ2-7, the full variable domain is DVKVTQSSRYLVKRTGEKVFLECVQDMDHENMFWYRQDPGLGLRLIYFSYDVKMKEKGDIPEGYSVSREKKERFSLILESASTNQTSMYLCASSKVAQSSYEQYFGPGTRLTVT.

This chain uses TRBV7-9 with TRBJ2-1, with D unresolved. CDR1 is SEHNR and CDR2 is FQNEAQ in the germline V gene (reference sequence). The CDR3 sequence is 11 residues long. The V gene lost 1 base and the J gene lost 9 bases, with 4 bases spanning the gap. For the CDR3, the DNA is TGTGCCAGCAGCTTAGGTCCTGAGCAGTTCTTC. This encodes CASSLGPEQFF.

The genes are TRBV18 and TRBJ2-1; the match to TRBD2 covers 15 bases. CDR1 is KGHSH and CDR2 is LQKENI in the germline V gene. The CDR3 covers 16 residues. Trimming cost V 2 bases and J 5 bases; bases outside gene matches: 1. The CDR3 loop reads CASSPGLAGGDNEQFF. The DNA of the CDR3 is TGTGCCAGCTCACCAGGACTAGCGGGAGGGGACAATGAGCAGTTCTTC.

The chain recombines TRBV5-5 with TRBJ1-2, with a tentative D call TRBD1 (5 bases). V was trimmed by 4 bases and J by 2 bases, leaving 12 bases between them. CDR1 is SGHKS, CDR2 YYEKEE, per germline (reference sequence). This CDR3 is 14 amino acids long. CDR3 DNA: TGTGCCAGCAGCCGACAGCCGAACAACTATGGCTACACCTTC. This gives the protein CASSRQPNNYGYTF.

The V gene is TRBV3-1, the J gene TRBJ1-2, with D unclear. Trimming took off 0 bases at V and 2 bases at J, with 10 bases between the two ends. CDR1 and CDR2 (germline): LGHDT, YNNKEL (reference sequence). The CDR3 contains 15 residues. The CDR3 sequence is CASSQDASRNYGYTF. The CDR3 DNA reads TGTGCCAGCAGCCAAGACGCCAGCCGAAACTATGGCTACACCTTC.

Only a few counts were recorded for this clonotype. The J gene is TRBJ1-1, the V gene TRBV30; perhaps TRBD1 as D (5 bases). V was clipped by 0 bases and J by 5 bases, with 7 bases between them. The CDR3 has 12 amino acids. Germline V gene sequence: CDR1 GTSNPN, CDR2 SVGIG (reference sequence). CDR3 nucleotide sequence: TGTGCCTGGAGTGTGCAGGGAACTGAAGCTTTCTTT. Its protein product is CAWSVQGTEAFF.

This clonotype was observed once. The chain carries TRBV6-1 and TRBJ1-5; 7 bases are a match to TRBD1. Trimming removed 6 bases from V and 5 bases from J; junction bases left unmatched: 10. The CDR3 is made up of 15 amino acids. In germline, CDR1 is MNHNS, CDR2 SASEGT. The CDR3 nucleotides are TGTGCCAGCAGCGGCCGGACAGGTTCTGATCAGCCCCAGCATTTT. Residues: CASSGRTGSDQPQHF.

Worth noting for this clonotype: One junction end disagrees with the germline gene, perhaps due to a read error. This chain joins TRBV30 and TRBJ2-7, with D perhaps TRBD1 or TRBD2 (5 bases each). The CDR3 runs 13 residues. CDR1 and CDR2 from the germline V gene are GTSNPN and SVGIG (reference sequence). This CDR3 reads CAWSPMAGTRTDF. The CDR3 DNA reads TGTGCCTGGAGTCCTATGGCCGGGACCCGGACCGACTTC.

The chain couples TRBV7-2 to TRBJ2-5; TRBD2 matches at 7 bases. J lost 6 bases, V lost 5 bases, and 6 bases had no gene match. CDR1 SGHTA and CDR2 FQGNSA come from the germline V gene. The CDR3 covers 13 residues. The CDR3 sequence: CASSPLAEKTQYF. The CDR3 bases are TGTGCCAGCAGCCCCCTAGCGGAGAAGACCCAGTACTTC.